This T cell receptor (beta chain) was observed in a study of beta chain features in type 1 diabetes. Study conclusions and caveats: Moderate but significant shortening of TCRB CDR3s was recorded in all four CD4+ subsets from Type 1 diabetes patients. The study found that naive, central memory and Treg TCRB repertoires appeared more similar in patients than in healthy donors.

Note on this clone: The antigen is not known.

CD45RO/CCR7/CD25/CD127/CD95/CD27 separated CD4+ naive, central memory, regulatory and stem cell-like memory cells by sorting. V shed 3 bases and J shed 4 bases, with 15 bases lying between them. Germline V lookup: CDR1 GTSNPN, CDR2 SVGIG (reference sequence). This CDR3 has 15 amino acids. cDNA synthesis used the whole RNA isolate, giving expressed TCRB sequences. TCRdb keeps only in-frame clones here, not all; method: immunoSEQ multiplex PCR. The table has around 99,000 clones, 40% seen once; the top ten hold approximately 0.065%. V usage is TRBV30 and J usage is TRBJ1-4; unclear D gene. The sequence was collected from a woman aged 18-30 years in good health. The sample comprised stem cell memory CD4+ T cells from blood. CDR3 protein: CAWRRSTELNEKLFF. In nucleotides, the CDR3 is TGTGCCTGGAGAAGATCGACGGAGCTTAATGAAAAACTGTTTTTT.